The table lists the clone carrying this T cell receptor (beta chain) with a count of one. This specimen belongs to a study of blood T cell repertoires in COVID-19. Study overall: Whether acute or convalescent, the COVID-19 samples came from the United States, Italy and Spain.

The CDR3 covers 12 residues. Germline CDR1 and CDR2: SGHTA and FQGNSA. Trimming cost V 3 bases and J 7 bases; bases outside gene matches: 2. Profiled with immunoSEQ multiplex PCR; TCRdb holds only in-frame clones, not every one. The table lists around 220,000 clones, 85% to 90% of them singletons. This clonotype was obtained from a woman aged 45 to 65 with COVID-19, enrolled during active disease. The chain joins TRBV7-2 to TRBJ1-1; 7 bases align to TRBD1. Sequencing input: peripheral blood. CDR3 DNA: TGTGCCAGCAGCTTCGGGACAGTTGAAGCTTTCTTT. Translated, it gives CASSFGTVEAFF.